Each of the 16 T cell receptor beta chains below was sequenced from the same sample in a study of T cell responses to AZD1222 COVID-19 vaccine. TCRdb keeps only in-frame clones here, not all; method: immunoSEQ multiplex PCR. The sample includes 170,000 or so clones, roughly 87% of them seen just once. Sequenced material: peripheral blood, taken on day 0 of AZD1222 vaccination. All receptors derive from an adult in good health.

The chain combines TRBV4-1 with TRBJ2-1, with 14 positions matching TRBD2. Trimming at V came to 2 bases and at J to 5 bases, leaving 5 bases not matched to a gene. CDR3 length equals 17 residues. Looked up from germline, CDR1 is MGHRA and CDR2 is YSYEKL. CDR3 sequence: CASSQLTSGRVHNEQFF. CDR3 sequence (DNA): TGCGCCAGCAGCCAATTGACTAGCGGGAGGGTCCACAATGAGCAGTTCTTC.

The sample holds many counts of this clone. J is TRBJ2-2 and V is TRBV24-1; the match to TRBD1 covers 8 bases. The J segment lost 3 bases and the V segment lost 4 bases, leaving 6 bases of the junction unmatched. This CDR3 comprises 16 residues. CDR1 is KGHDR, CDR2 SFDVKD, per germline. CDR3 coding DNA: TGTGCCACCAGTGACCCTGACAGGGGAGACACCGGGGAGCTGTTTTTT. Translation gives CATSDPDRGDTGELFF.

This clone was detected only a few times. The CDR3 protein is CAESDGPRRGTGELFF. The CDR3 bases are TGTGCCGAAAGTGACGGGCCCCGGAGGGGCACCGGGGAGCTGTTTTTT. This chain links TRBV2 with TRBJ2-2; D may be TRBD2 (6 bases). The CDR3 totals 16 residues. V lost 11 bases and J lost 4, with 23 bases in between. Per the germline V gene, CDR1 is SNHLY and CDR2 is FYNNEI.

V and J are TRBV5-6 and TRBJ1-2; no firm D call. Germline V CDR1 and CDR2: SGHDT, YYEEEE. V lost 0 bases and J 7 bases, leaving 16 bases between the germline ends. There are 15 residues in the CDR3. The CDR3 DNA sequence: TGTGCCAGCAGCTTGGTTAGGGATACTAGTGGTGGCTACACCTTC. Residues: CASSLVRDTSGGYTF.

J is TRBJ2-3 and V is TRBV24-1, with D unclear. Germline CDR1 is KGHDR and CDR2 is SFDVKD. The V and J ends lost 7 bases and 2 bases respectively, with 12 bases between them. This CDR3 region has 14 residues. Here the CDR3 DNA reads TGTGCCACCAGGGGGAACAAGCCCACAGATACGCAGTATTTT. Encoded protein: CATRGNKPTDTQYF.

V and J are TRBV2 and TRBJ2-7; 8 bases are a match to TRBD1. CDR1 is SNHLY, CDR2 FYNNEI, per germline. The CDR3 is made up of 17 amino acids. V dropped 2 bases and J dropped 7; count of bases not matched to a gene: 16. CDR3 coding DNA: TGTGCCAGCAGTGAATCGTATAATCCGGGCAGGGGGCTTGAGCAGTACTTC. This gives the protein CASSESYNPGRGLEQYF.

The chain links TRBV7-9 to TRBJ2-3, with 9 bases aligning to TRBD2. The V and J ends lost 5 bases and 1 base, in that order; junction bases with no gene match: 4. CDR1 is SEHNR, CDR2 FQNEAQ, per germline (reference sequence). This CDR3 spans 15 amino acids. The CDR3 sequence: CASSPWTSGTDTQYF. The CDR3 nucleotides are TGTGCCAGCAGCCCCTGGACTAGCGGCACAGATACGCAGTATTTT.

The rearrangement joins TRBV2 to TRBJ1-2, with D uncertain. Looked up from germline, CDR1 is SNHLY and CDR2 is FYNNEI. The CDR3 covers 10 residues. In DNA, the CDR3 is TGTGACTTCATTAGCGGTGGCTACACCTTC. It encodes CDFISGGYTF. Supplemented by reference TRBV2 and TRBJ1-2, the full variable domain reads EPEVTQTPSHQVTQMGQEVILRCVPISNHLYFYWYRQILGQKVEFLVSFYNNEISEKSEIFDDQFSVERPDGSNFTLKIRSTKLEDSAMYFCDFISGGYTFGSGTRLTVV.

This chain connects TRBV6-5 to TRBJ2-5, with 8 positions matching TRBD1. The length of the CDR3 is 13 residues. V lost 6 bases and J lost 4; bases outside the gene matches: 4. From germline, CDR1 is MNHEY and CDR2 SVGAGI. CDR3 DNA sequence: TGTGCCAGCAGAAGACAGGGGCCAGAGACCCAGTACTTC. Protein: CASRRQGPETQYF.

Regarding this clone: In the same sample, other DNA sequences code for this CDR3. This chain links TRBV19 with TRBJ1-2; perhaps TRBD1 as D (6 bases). CDR3 length: 14 amino acids. The germline V gene encodes CDR1 LNHDA and CDR2 SQIVND (reference sequence). Trimming cost V 5 bases and J 4 bases, with 14 bases left between them. CDR3 sequence reads: CASSPQGRGYGYTF. The CDR3 nucleotides are TGTGCCAGTAGTCCACAGGGTAGGGGCTATGGCTACACCTTC.

The genes are TRBV19 and TRBJ1-4, with 10 bases that match TRBD1. This CDR3 region has 16 residues. Germline V lookup: CDR1 LNHDA, CDR2 SQIVND (reference sequence). Unmatched junction bases numbered 6, after V lost 8 bases and J lost 0 bases. CDR3 protein: CASRDRGYATNEKLFF. The CDR3, as DNA: TGTGCCAGTCGGGACAGGGGTTATGCAACTAATGAAAAACTGTTTTTT.

The chain employs TRBV5-8 and TRBJ2-1; maybe TRBD1 (5 bases). Germline assignment: CDR1 SGHTS and CDR2 YDEGEE. The V gene lost 0 bases and the J gene lost 0 bases, with 10 bases spanning the gap. The CDR3 length is 16 residues. CDR3 protein: CASSLVWQGSYNEQFF. The CDR3 DNA sequence: TGTGCCAGCAGCTTGGTTTGGCAGGGCTCCTACAATGAGCAGTTCTTC.

The J gene is TRBJ2-1, the V gene TRBV28; D uncertain. There are 11 residues in the CDR3. Trimming shortened V by 6 bases and J by 8 bases, and 8 bases separated the two germline ends. CDR1 is MDHEN and CDR2 is SYDVKM in the germline V gene. Written as DNA, the CDR3 is TGTGCCAGCAGGGTCCACGATGAGCAGTTCTTC. Its translation: CASRVHDEQFF.

The chain couples TRBV6-6 to TRBJ2-2, with 7 bases identical to TRBD2. V lost 2 bases to trimming and J lost 0 bases; unmatched junction nucleotides: 0. This CDR3 comprises 15 residues. In germline, CDR1 is MNHNY, CDR2 SVGAGI (reference sequence). The CDR3 coding sequence is TGTGCCAGCAGTTACGCGGGGGCGAACACCGGGGAGCTGTTTTTT. This translates into CASSYAGANTGELFF.

The CDR3 bases are TGTGCCAGCAGCTTAGTGGGGGGTATGGAGACCCAGTACTTC. It specifies CASSLVGGMETQYF. The chain links TRBV7-9 to TRBJ2-5; D possibly corresponds to TRBD2 (6 bases). Trimming cost V 1 base and J 5 bases, with 11 bases left between them. The germline V gene encodes CDR1 SEHNR and CDR2 FQNEAQ (reference sequence). This CDR3 has 14 residues.

This clone was detected a few times. The chain couples TRBV5-1 to TRBJ1-5; tentatively, D is TRBD1 (5 bases). The CDR3 has 14 amino acids. With 4 bases removed from V and 7 bases from J, the gap between germline ends came to 15 bases. The germline gives CDR1 SGHRS, CDR2 YFSETQ. The CDR3 reads CASSPGGRDQPQHF. DNA for the CDR3: TGCGCCAGCAGCCCCGGAGGGAGGGACCAGCCCCAGCATTTT.